The following is a T cell receptor (beta chain) sequence with its context. This receptor's antigen is unknown. No clone much larger than this one lies a single base away; base qualities are absent. Enrolling through a virtual design, the prospective study's participants ranged in age from roughly 18 to 89 years and lived across roughly 23 United States geographic areas. In the prospective study, participants were assigned to cohorts based on the clinical history participants reported in a screening survey and a study questionnaire. Recovered participants in ImmuneRACE Cohort 3 were defined by two consecutive negative NP/OP PCR tests, clearance by a healthcare professional, or resolution of symptoms. Mobile phlebotomists in the prospective study collected whole blood, serum and a nasopharyngeal or oropharyngeal swab from every participant. Over a roughly two-month period, participants in the prospective study had the option of providing additional blood draws and questionnaires. Before DNA extraction, prospective study blood samples were shipped either frozen or at room temperature.

Clipping removes 4 bases from V and 10 bases from J, with 8 as the unmatched junction base count. CDR1 and CDR2, looked up from the germline V gene, are SGHAT and FQNNGV. Inclusive of the bounding cysteine and phenylalanine, the CDR3 is 15 residues long. Kept here is only the CDR3 DNA, which spans 45 bases and is read in frame from base 1. The data are from a study of blood T cell repertoires in COVID-19 (dated by TCRdb to 2018 to 2020). In terms of the full investigation: The collaborator samples originated in the United States, Italy and Spain and spanned the acute and convalescent phases of COVID-19. The material from the prospective study consisted of cDNA or gDNA derived from T cells, B-cell-depleted T cells, or PBMCs. Deeply sampled blood TCRbeta repertoires from subjects exposed to, actively infected with, or recovered from COVID-19 were included in the dataset. The repertoires were released in a freely available public database meant as a resource for research on the immune response to SARS-CoV-2. The samples were drawn from two sources: the first 160 participants of the ongoing ImmuneRACE study, and 1,200 or so subjects contributed by 6 global collaborators. The sample metadata nearly always contained a de-identified subject ID, COVID-19 status, age in years and sex. HLA class I and class II types, where available, came from metadata supplied by the sample provider rather than from assay-based typing.

TCRbeta CDR3 regions were amplified from genomic DNA using the immunoSEQ Assay, a bias-controlled multiplex PCR. The original pipeline was this. The number of nucleated cells in each sample was estimated from the amplification of reference gene primers within the assay. Sequence reads were collapsed and filtered to measure the absolute abundance of every unique TCRbeta CDR3 rearrangement. For each sample, productive Simpson clonality was calculated as the square root of Simpson's diversity index across productive rearrangements. TCRdb limited this immuneACCESS table to in-frame rearrangements with V and J called. A share of clones is missing; checked studies link under half to unresolved V genes, and the rest is unexplained. The DNA gave D and trimming, while V, J and clone size come from that table. Recorded for this sample are about 280,000 clones; around 85% of them occurred a single time. Together, the top ten hold 2.5% to 3% of the sample.

The full study reports these points: The amount of clinical and demographic metadata varied by source and participant and was provided uncurated.

The receptor comes from a woman aged 45-65 years who had recovered from COVID-19. Material: PBMCs or T cells enriched from blood (not recorded which). The chain links TRBV11-2 with TRBJ1-6; 9 middle bases align to TRBD1. The sequence in DNA is TGTGCCAGCAGCTATATGACGGGACAGGGCTCACCCCTCCACTTT. This gives the protein CASSYMTGQGSPLHF. Reference TRBV11-2 and TRBJ1-6 genes cover what lies past the CDR3, so the full variable domain is EAGVAQSPRYKIIEKRQSVAFWCNPISGHATLYWYQQILGQGPKLLIQFQNNGVVDDSQLPKDRFSAERLKGVDSTLKIQPAKLEDSAVYLCASSYMTGQGSPLHFGNGTRLTVT.